Listed below are T cell receptor beta chains from one sample, sequenced in a study of cytomegalovirus exposure and HLA in healthy donors. Some clones are missing from TCRdb's copy, which holds only in-frame ones; the method was immunoSEQ multiplex PCR. The data hold some 160,000 clones, with about three quarters observed a single time. The sequenced sample was PBMCs. Source of these receptors: a woman between 35 and 50 years old in good health and CMV-seropositive. The CDR3 runs from the conserved cysteine through the conserved F or W. A D gene is named only where the DNA matches it firmly. The size field is filled for only some rows; it gives once, few, many or a size class.

V gene	D gene	clone size	J gene	CDR3 protein	CDR3 DNA
TRBV19	TRBD1	.	TRBJ2-2	CASSTGTGTGGELFF	TGTGCCAGTAGTACCGGGACAGGGACTGGCGGGGAGCTGTTTTTT
TRBV10-3	.	.	TRBJ1-2	CAISEDLLQGRRNYGYTF	TGTGCCATCAGTGAGGACCTACTACAGGGACGTCGGAACTATGGCTACACCTTC
TRBV28	.	.	TRBJ2-3	CASSTPLWGGTDTQYF	TGTGCCAGCAGCACCCCTTTGTGGGGGGGCACAGATACGCAGTATTTT
TRBV7-6	.	.	TRBJ2-1	CASSLARDERFF	TGTGCCAGCAGCTTAGCCCGGGATGAACGGTTCTTC
TRBV30	.	.	TRBJ1-6	CAWSPSGNSPLHF	TGTGCCTGGAGTCCCTCGGGGAATTCACCCCTCCACTTT
TRBV19	.	many	TRBJ2-7	CASSNTAAQYF	TGTGCCAGTAGCAACACAGCCGCGCAGTACTTC
TRBV5-4	TRBD1	.	TRBJ1-6	CASSPDRGSNSPLHF	TGTGCCAGCAGCCCGGACAGGGGATCCAATTCACCCCTCCACTTT
TRBV4-3	.	.	TRBJ2-3	CASSLSGYTDTQYF	TGCGCCAGCAGCCTGAGCGGGTACACAGATACGCAGTATTTT
TRBV30	.	.	TRBJ2-2	CAWSLDSVNTGELFF	TGTGCCTGGAGTTTGGACAGCGTGAACACCGGGGAGCTGTTTTTT
TRBV9	.	.	TRBJ2-6	CASSGRQFSGANVLTF	TGTGCCAGCAGCGGACGACAGTTCTCTGGGGCCAACGTCCTGACTTTC
TRBV9	TRBD2	.	TRBJ2-5	CASSPTGLAGVQETQYF	TGTGCCAGCAGCCCAACGGGACTAGCGGGGGTTCAAGAGACCCAGTACTTC
TRBV30	.	.	TRBJ1-2	CAWSRGLATLGYGYTF	TGTGCCTGGAGTCGAGGGCTCGCGACTCTCGGCTATGGCTACACCTTC
TRBV5-1	TRBD1	.	TRBJ1-5	CASSPGQGGQPQHF	TGCGCCAGCAGCCCGGGACAGGGGGGTCAGCCCCAGCATTTT
TRBV18	.	once	TRBJ1-2	CASSPDRSYGYTF	TGTGCCAGCTCCCCGGACAGATCTTATGGCTACACCTTC
TRBV19	.	.	TRBJ1-2	CASSQSQGNGYTF	TGTGCCAGTAGTCAGTCGCAGGGGAATGGCTACACCTTC
TRBV2	.	.	TRBJ2-2	CASSVTGELFF	TGTGCCAGCTCTGTCACCGGGGAGCTGTTTTTT
TRBV30	TRBD1	once	TRBJ1-5	CAWGDRGNQPQHF	TGTGCCTGGGGGGACAGGGGGAACCAGCCCCAGCATTTT
TRBV7-6	.	.	TRBJ1-2	CASSLNQQDSYGYTF	TGTGCCAGCAGCTTAAATCAGCAGGACAGCTATGGCTACACCTTC
TRBV7-6	.	.	TRBJ1-1	CASSVRGAGTEAFF	TGTGCCAGCAGCGTCCGGGGGGCGGGCACTGAAGCTTTCTTT
TRBV6-5	.	.	TRBJ2-3	CASGGGLAGDTQYF	TGTGCCAGCGGAGGAGGGCTAGCCGGAGATACGCAGTATTTT
TRBV7-9	TRBD2	.	TRBJ2-7	CASSWGTGTSGNEQYF	TGTGCCAGCAGCTGGGGAACCGGGACTAGCGGAAACGAGCAGTACTTC
TRBV2	TRBD1	.	TRBJ1-2	CASSPTGEYGYTF	TGTGCCAGCAGCCCAACAGGGGAGTACGGCTACACCTTC
TRBV11-2	TRBD1	.	TRBJ1-1	CASTQTQGGRAEAFF	TGTGCCAGCACCCAAACACAGGGGGGACGAGCTGAAGCTTTCTTT
TRBV19	TRBD1	.	TRBJ1-1	CARSRDRGFSAYLYAEAFF	TGTGCCAGGTCCCGGGACAGGGGGTTTTCGGCGTATCTTTACGCTGAAGCTTTCTTT
TRBV23-1	TRBD1	.	TRBJ1-3	CASSQPGQGYRGNTIYF	TGCGCCAGCAGTCAACCTGGACAGGGGTACCGTGGAAACACCATATATTTT
TRBV11-2	.	.	TRBJ2-5	CASSPQGLFETQYF	TGTGCCAGCAGCCCACAGGGCCTGTTCGAGACCCAGTACTTC
TRBV15	.	.	TRBJ1-3	CATSREGQHSGNTIYF	TGTGCCACCAGCAGAGAAGGACAGCACTCTGGAAACACCATATATTTT
TRBV6-1	.	.	TRBJ1-2	CASSENRFYGYTF	TGTGCCAGCAGTGAAAACAGGTTCTATGGCTACACCTTC
TRBV5-1	TRBD1	.	TRBJ1-2	CASSKMITGGSYGYTF	TGCGCCAGCAGCAAAATGATAACAGGGGGAAGCTATGGCTACACCTTC
TRBV18	.	few	TRBJ2-1	CASSPPLDNEQFF	TGTGCCAGCTCACCACCCTTAGACAATGAGCAGTTCTTC
TRBV7-2	.	once	TRBJ1-5	CASSLAMSGTQHF	TGTGCCAGCAGCTTAGCTATGTCGGGGACCCAGCATTTT
TRBV19	TRBD2	few	TRBJ2-7	CASSIGLADLSYEQYF	TGTGCCAGTAGTATCGGGCTAGCGGACCTCTCCTACGAGCAGTACTTC
TRBV25-1	.	.	TRBJ2-6	CASSSLSGANGLTF	TGTGCCAGCAGTTCCCTCTCTGGGGCCAACGGCCTGACTTTC
TRBV28	TRBD2	once	TRBJ2-5	CASSTWTSGGETQYF	TGTGCCAGCAGTACCTGGACTAGCGGGGGGGAGACCCAGTACTTC
TRBV7-2	TRBD1	few	TRBJ1-1	CASSLAGTGVREAFF	TGTGCCAGCAGCCTGGCTGGGACAGGGGTAAGGGAAGCTTTCTTT
TRBV7-9	.	.	TRBJ1-2	CSSSPGVDGYTF	TGTTCCAGCAGCCCAGGGGTAGATGGCTACACCTTC
TRBV11-1	.	.	TRBJ2-1	CASSFRGAYNEQFF	TGTGCCAGCAGCTTTCGCGGGGCCTACAATGAGCAGTTCTTC
TRBV5-1	.	few	TRBJ2-2	CASSLTRVNTGELFF	TGCGCCAGCAGCTTAACTAGGGTGAACACCGGGGAGCTGTTTTTT
TRBV2	.	.	TRBJ2-1	CASRVSEVPYNEQFF	TGTGCCAGCAGAGTATCAGAGGTCCCCTACAATGAGCAGTTCTTC
TRBV7-3	TRBD1	.	TRBJ2-3	CASSQGQGTDTQYF	TGTGCCAGCAGCCAAGGACAGGGGACAGATACGCAGTATTTT
TRBV5-8	.	.	TRBJ1-5	CASSLGRLGNQPQHF	TGTGCCAGCAGCTTGGGACGACTGGGTAATCAGCCCCAGCATTTT
TRBV11-1	.	.	TRBJ2-7	CASSSAADGQKYF	TGTGCCAGCAGTTCAGCGGCCGACGGGCAGAAGTACTTC
TRBV30	.	.	TRBJ1-2	CAWSGGGAYGYTF	TGTGCCTGGAGTGGGGGGGGCGCGTATGGCTACACCTTC
TRBV4-2	.	.	TRBJ1-3	CASSPSSVSGNTIYF	TGTGCCAGCAGCCCGTCCAGTGTCTCTGGAAACACCATATATTTT
TRBV6-1	TRBD1	.	TRBJ1-1	CASRAGTGGTEAFF	TGTGCCAGCAGGGCCGGGACAGGGGGCACTGAAGCTTTCTTT
TRBV5-4	TRBD2	.	TRBJ2-1	CASSSRRGGGAGGNEQFF	TGTGCCAGCAGCTCTCGGCGGGGCGGGGGGGCTGGTGGAAATGAGCAGTTCTTC
TRBV28	TRBD1	.	TRBJ2-2	CASRPRRTGPTGELFF	TGTGCCAGCAGACCTAGACGGACAGGGCCCACCGGGGAGCTGTTTTTT
TRBV5-1	TRBD2	.	TRBJ2-7	CASSFGTRGYEQYF	TGCGCCAGCAGCTTCGGGACTAGAGGCTACGAGCAGTACTTC
TRBV14	.	.	TRBJ1-6	CASSQDSSYNSPLHF	TGTGCCAGCAGCCAAGACAGCTCCTATAATTCACCCCTCCACTTT
TRBV5-4	.	.	TRBJ1-1	CASSREGVNTEAFF	TGTGCCAGCAGCCGGGAGGGGGTTAACACTGAAGCTTTCTTT
TRBV5-1	TRBD1	.	TRBJ1-2	CASSLEGQGDGYTF	TGCGCCAGCAGCTTGGAGGGACAGGGGGATGGCTACACCTTC
TRBV2	.	.	TRBJ2-7	CASSGFYEQYF	TGTGCCAGCTCAGGGTTTTACGAGCAGTACTTC
TRBV7-9	.	.	TRBJ1-1	CASSHTHGTEAFF	TGTGCCAGCAGCCATACCCACGGTACTGAAGCTTTCTTT
TRBV6-5	.	.	TRBJ2-2	CASSWRGGPGELFF	TGTGCCAGCAGTTGGCGGGGAGGCCCCGGGGAGCTGTTTTTT
TRBV4-2	.	.	TRBJ1-6	CASSQATDSYNSPLHF	TGTGCCAGCAGCCAGGCTACAGACTCCTATAATTCACCCCTCCACTTT